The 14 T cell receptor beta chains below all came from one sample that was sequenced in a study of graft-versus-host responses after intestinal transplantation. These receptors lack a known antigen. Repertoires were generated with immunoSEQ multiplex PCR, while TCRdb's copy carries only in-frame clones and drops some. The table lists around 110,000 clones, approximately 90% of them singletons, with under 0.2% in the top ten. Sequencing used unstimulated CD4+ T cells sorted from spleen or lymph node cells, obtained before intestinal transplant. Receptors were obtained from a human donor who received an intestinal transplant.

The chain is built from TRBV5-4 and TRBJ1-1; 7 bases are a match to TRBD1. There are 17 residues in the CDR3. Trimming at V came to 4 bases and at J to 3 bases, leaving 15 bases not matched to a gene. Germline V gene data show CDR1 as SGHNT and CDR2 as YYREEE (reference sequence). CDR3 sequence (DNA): TGTGCCAGCAGCATACGTCCCGGGACAGTCGGGGACACTGAAGCTTTCTTT. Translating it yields CASSIRPGTVGDTEAFF.

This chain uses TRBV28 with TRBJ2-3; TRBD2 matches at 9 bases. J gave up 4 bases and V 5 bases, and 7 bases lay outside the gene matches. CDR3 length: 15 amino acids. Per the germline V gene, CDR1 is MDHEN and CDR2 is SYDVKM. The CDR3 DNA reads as TGTGCCAGCAGTCGTAGCGGGAGCAAGGCAGATACGCAGTATTTT. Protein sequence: CASSRSGSKADTQYF.

The CDR3 here is CASSLRGRGEKLFF. The DNA for the CDR3 is TGCGCCAGCAGCTTGAGGGGCAGGGGTGAAAAACTGTTTTTT. V gene TRBV5-1 combines with J gene TRBJ1-4; D possibly corresponds to TRBD1 (6 bases). CDR3 length equals 14 residues. Germline values: CDR1 SGHRS, CDR2 YFSETQ. With 1 base removed from V and 7 bases from J, the gap between germline ends came to 11 bases.

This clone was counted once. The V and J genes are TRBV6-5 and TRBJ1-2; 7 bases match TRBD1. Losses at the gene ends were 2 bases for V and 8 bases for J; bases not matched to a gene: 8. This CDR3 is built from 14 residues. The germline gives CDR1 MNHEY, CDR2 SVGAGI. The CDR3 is CASSYAQRGLGYTF. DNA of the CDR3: TGTGCCAGCAGTTACGCCCAGAGGGGGCTCGGCTACACCTTC.

This CDR3 reads CASSLEAAGELFF. The DNA of the CDR3 is TGTGCCAGCAGCTTAGAGGCGGCAGGGGAGCTGTTTTTT. The chain has TRBV7-9 and TRBJ2-2, with D uncertain. In germline, CDR1 is SEHNR, CDR2 FQNEAQ (reference sequence). With 1 base removed from V and 8 bases from J, the gap between germline ends came to 8 bases. This CDR3 comprises 13 residues.

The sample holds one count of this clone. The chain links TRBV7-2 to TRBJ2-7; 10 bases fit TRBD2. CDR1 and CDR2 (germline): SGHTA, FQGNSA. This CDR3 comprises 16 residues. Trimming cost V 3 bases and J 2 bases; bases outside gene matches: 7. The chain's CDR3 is CASSFSQRGGPYEQYF. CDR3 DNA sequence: TGTGCCAGCAGCTTTAGCCAGCGGGGGGGCCCCTACGAGCAGTACTTC.

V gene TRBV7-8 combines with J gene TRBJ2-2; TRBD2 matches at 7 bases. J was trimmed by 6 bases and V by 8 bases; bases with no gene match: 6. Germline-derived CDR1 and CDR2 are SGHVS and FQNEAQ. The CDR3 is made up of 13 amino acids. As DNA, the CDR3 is TGTGCCAGCGGCCCAGGACTAGCCGGGGAGCTGTTTTTT. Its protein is CASGPGLAGELFF.

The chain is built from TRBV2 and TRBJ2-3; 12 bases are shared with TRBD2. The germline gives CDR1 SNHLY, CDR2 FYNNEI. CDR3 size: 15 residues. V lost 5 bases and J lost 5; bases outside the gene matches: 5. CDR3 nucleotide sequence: TGTGCCAGCAGTTCTAGCGGGGGGGGGCTAGATACGCAGTATTTT. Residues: CASSSSGGGLDTQYF.

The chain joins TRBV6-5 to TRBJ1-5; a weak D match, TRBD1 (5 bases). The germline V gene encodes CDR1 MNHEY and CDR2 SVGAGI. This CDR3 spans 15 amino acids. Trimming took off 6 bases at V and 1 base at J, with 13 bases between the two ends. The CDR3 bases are TGTGCCAGCAGACCCGGACAACTGAGCAATCAGCCCCAGCATTTT. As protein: CASRPGQLSNQPQHF.

In DNA, the CDR3 is TGTGCCAGCAGCTACACAGGGGCGGGTGAAAAACTGTTTTTT. It encodes CASSYTGAGEKLFF. The chain couples TRBV7-2 to TRBJ1-4; 7 nucleotides agree with TRBD1. The CDR3 extends over 14 amino acids. Germline assignment: CDR1 SGHTA and CDR2 FQGNSA. With 4 bases clipped from V and 7 bases from J, the junction kept 6 bases outside the gene matches.

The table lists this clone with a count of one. The CDR3 nucleotides read TGTGCCAGTAGTATTCGTACTAGCGGGGGGGCTAAAGAGACCCAGTACTTC. It yields the protein CASSIRTSGGAKETQYF. V gene TRBV19 combines with J gene TRBJ2-5, with 13 bases fitting TRBD2. The germline gives CDR1 LNHDA, CDR2 SQIVND (reference sequence). CDR3 length: 17 amino acids. J gave up 3 bases and V 3 bases, and 7 bases lay outside the gene matches.

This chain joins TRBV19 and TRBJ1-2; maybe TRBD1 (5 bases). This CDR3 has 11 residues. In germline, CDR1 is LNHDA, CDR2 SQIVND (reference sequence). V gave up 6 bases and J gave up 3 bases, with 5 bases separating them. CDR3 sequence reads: CASRQDYGYTF. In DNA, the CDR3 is TGTGCCAGTAGACAGGACTATGGCTACACCTTC. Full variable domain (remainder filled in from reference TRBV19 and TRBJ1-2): DGGITQSPKYLFRKEGQNVTLSCEQNLNHDAMYWYRQDPGQGLRLIYYSQIVNDFQKGDIAEGYSVSREKKESFPLTVTSAQKNPTAFYLCASRQDYGYTFGSGTRLTVV.

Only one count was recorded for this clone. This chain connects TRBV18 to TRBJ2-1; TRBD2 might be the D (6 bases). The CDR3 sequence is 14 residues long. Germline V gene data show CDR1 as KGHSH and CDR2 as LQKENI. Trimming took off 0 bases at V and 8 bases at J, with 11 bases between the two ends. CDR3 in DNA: TGTGCCAGCTCACCACCGGAGGGATCCTATGAGCAGTTCTTC. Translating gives CASSPPEGSYEQFF.

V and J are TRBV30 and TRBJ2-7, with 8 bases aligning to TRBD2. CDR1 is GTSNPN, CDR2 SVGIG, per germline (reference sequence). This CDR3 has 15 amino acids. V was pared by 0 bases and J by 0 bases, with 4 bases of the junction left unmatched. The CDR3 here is CAWSVKGTSSYEQYF. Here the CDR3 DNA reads TGTGCCTGGAGTGTAAAGGGGACTAGCTCCTACGAGCAGTACTTC.